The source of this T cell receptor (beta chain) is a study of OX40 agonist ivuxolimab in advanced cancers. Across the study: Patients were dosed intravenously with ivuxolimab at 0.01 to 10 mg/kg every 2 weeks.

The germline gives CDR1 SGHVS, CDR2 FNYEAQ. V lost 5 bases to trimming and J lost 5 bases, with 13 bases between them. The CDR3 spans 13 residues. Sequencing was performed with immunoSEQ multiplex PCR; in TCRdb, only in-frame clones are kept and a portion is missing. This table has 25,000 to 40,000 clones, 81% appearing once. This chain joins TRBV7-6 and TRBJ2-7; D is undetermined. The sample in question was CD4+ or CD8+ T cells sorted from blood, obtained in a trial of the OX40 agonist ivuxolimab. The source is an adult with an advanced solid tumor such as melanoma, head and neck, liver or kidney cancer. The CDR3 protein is CASSTRIGDEQYF. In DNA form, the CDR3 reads TGTGCCAGCAGCACACGTATAGGAGACGAGCAGTACTTC.